These T cell receptor beta chains were read from a single sample in a study of cytomegalovirus exposure and HLA in healthy donors. The repertoire was sequenced with immunoSEQ multiplex PCR; TCRdb's copy has only in-frame clones and lacks some. The sample shows over 95,000 clones, around 76% of them seen only once. Input material: PBMCs. All receptors come from a woman aged 40 to 50 in good health and CMV-seropositive. Each CDR3 is given with its conserved first and last residue. Each record gives: J gene, V gene, D gene, clone size, CDR3 DNA, CDR3 protein. A D gene is named only where the DNA matches it firmly. Clone size is given for some rows only: seen once, a few or many times, or a class if the clone is expanded.

J: TRBJ2-3; V: TRBV7-9; D: TRBD2; size: .; DNA: TGTGCCAGCACCACCGGGGGGGGAGTCACAGATACGCAGTATTTT; CDR3: CASTTGGGVTDTQYF
J: TRBJ1-5; V: TRBV19; D: .; size: .; DNA: TGTGCCAGTAGGCGGAGATTCAATAGCAATCAGCCCCAGCATTTT; CDR3: CASRRRFNSNQPQHF
J: TRBJ1-1; V: TRBV5-1; D: .; size: once; DNA: TGCGCCAGCAGCCGGGGGTTGGCCACTGAAGCTTTCTTT; CDR3: CASSRGLATEAFF
J: TRBJ2-7; V: TRBV18; D: .; size: .; DNA: TGTGCCAGCTCACCACTCAGGGGTATGTACGAGCAGTACTTC; CDR3: CASSPLRGMYEQYF
J: TRBJ1-2; V: TRBV5-1; D: TRBD1; size: once; DNA: TGCGCCAGCAGCTTACAGGGGGCGCAGGATGATGGCTACACCTTC; CDR3: CASSLQGAQDDGYTF
J: TRBJ2-7; V: TRBV11-2; D: TRBD2; size: .; DNA: TGTGCCAGCAGCGATTCCGGGACTAGCGGGGGAAGAAGCGAGCAGTACTTC; CDR3: CASSDSGTSGGRSEQYF
J: TRBJ1-2; V: TRBV5-4; D: .; size: .; DNA: TGTGCCAGCAGCTTTGGGGGGGCGGGAAACTATGGCTACACCTTC; CDR3: CASSFGGAGNYGYTF
J: TRBJ1-1; V: TRBV4-1; D: .; size: .; DNA: TGCGCCAGCAGCCAAGACCCTGCCGGGGGGAACACTGAAGCTTTCTTT; CDR3: CASSQDPAGGNTEAFF
J: TRBJ1-2; V: TRBV5-1; D: .; size: few; DNA: TGCGCCAGCAGCCCGGACAGAAACTATGGCTACACCTTC; CDR3: CASSPDRNYGYTF
J: TRBJ2-7; V: TRBV10-3; D: .; size: .; DNA: TGTGCCATCAGTGAGTCGGCAGGGGAGACCTACGAGCAGTACTTC; CDR3: CAISESAGETYEQYF
J: TRBJ1-1; V: TRBV7-9; D: TRBD1; size: once; DNA: TGTGCCAGCAGCTTTGGGACAGGGGTAACTGAAGCTTTCTTT; CDR3: CASSFGTGVTEAFF
J: TRBJ1-3; V: TRBV20-1; D: .; size: .; DNA: TGCAGTGCTAGAGATGGGCACACCATATATTTT; CDR3: CSARDGHTIYF
J: TRBJ1-4; V: TRBV2; D: TRBD1; size: .; DNA: TGTGCCACGCAACAGGGGGCTACTGAAAAACTGTTTTTT; CDR3: CATQQGATEKLFF
J: TRBJ1-2; V: TRBV7-2; D: .; size: .; DNA: TGTGCCAGCAGCGGTCCCCGCCCGACAAGAACTAACTATGGCTACACCTTC; CDR3: CASSGPRPTRTNYGYTF
J: TRBJ1-2; V: TRBV9; D: .; size: few; DNA: TGTGCCAGCAGCGAGGGGATAGAACAGGGTCAAGGCTACACCTTC; CDR3: CASSEGIEQGQGYTF
J: TRBJ2-5; V: TRBV2; D: .; size: few; DNA: TGTGCCAGCGATCGGGAAGAGACCCAGTACTTC; CDR3: CASDREETQYF
J: TRBJ1-2; V: TRBV14; D: TRBD1; size: .; DNA: TGTGCCAGCAGCCCACAGGGGGCTAATGGCTACACCTTC; CDR3: CASSPQGANGYTF
J: TRBJ2-5; V: TRBV7-2; D: .; size: .; DNA: TGTGCCAGCAGCTTACTCCAAGAGACCCAGTACTTC; CDR3: CASSLLQETQYF
J: TRBJ1-1; V: TRBV13; D: .; size: few; DNA: TGTGCCAGCAGCTTATGGAGGACTGAAGCTTTCTTT; CDR3: CASSLWRTEAFF
J: TRBJ2-2; V: TRBV28; D: .; size: .; DNA: TGTGCCAGCAGTTTATCTGGGGGCGCAGGCGGGGAGCTGTTTTTT; CDR3: CASSLSGGAGGELFF
J: TRBJ2-7; V: TRBV6-1; D: TRBD1; size: .; DNA: TGTGCCAGCAGTGGAAACAGGGGCCCTATCGAGCAGTACTTC; CDR3: CASSGNRGPIEQYF
J: TRBJ1-6; V: TRBV7-2; D: TRBD1; size: few; DNA: TGTGCCAGCACCCTCGACAGGGGGAATTCACCCCTCCACTTT; CDR3: CASTLDRGNSPLHF
J: TRBJ1-1; V: TRBV30; D: .; size: .; DNA: TGTGCCTGGAGTTCCCAGACACCGAACACTGAAGCTTTCTTT; CDR3: CAWSSQTPNTEAFF
J: TRBJ2-2; V: TRBV30; D: TRBD1; size: .; DNA: TGTGCCTGGAGAGGGGACAGGGGGCGAACCGGGGAGCTGTTTTTT; CDR3: CAWRGDRGRTGELFF
J: TRBJ1-1; V: TRBV30; D: .; size: .; DNA: TGTGCCTGGTCACCCACCAGCGGCTACACTGAAGCTTTCTTT; CDR3: CAWSPTSGYTEAFF
J: TRBJ2-1; V: TRBV9; D: .; size: .; DNA: TGTGCCAGCAGCGTAGGAGGGAGGAGCTCCTACAATGAGCAGTTCTTC; CDR3: CASSVGGRSSYNEQFF
J: TRBJ1-1; V: TRBV27; D: .; size: .; DNA: TGTGCCAGCAGTCGGTACCTGAACACTGAAGCTTTCTTT; CDR3: CASSRYLNTEAFF
J: TRBJ1-2; V: TRBV6-1; D: TRBD1; size: .; DNA: TGTGCCAGCAGCGAGCTAGGGACAGGGGTCTACACCTTC; CDR3: CASSELGTGVYTF
J: TRBJ1-3; V: TRBV5-6; D: TRBD1; size: .; DNA: TGTGCCAGCAGCTTGGGGACAGGGTTGGAGAACACCATATATTTT; CDR3: CASSLGTGLENTIYF
J: TRBJ1-4; V: TRBV5-8; D: TRBD1; size: .; DNA: TGTGGCAATTCAGGGACAGGGAATGAAAAACTGTTTTTT; CDR3: CGNSGTGNEKLFF
J: TRBJ2-3; V: TRBV7-6; D: .; size: .; DNA: TGTGCCAGCAGCTTAGAACCTACCACAGATACGCAGTATTTT; CDR3: CASSLEPTTDTQYF
J: TRBJ1-1; V: TRBV30; D: TRBD1; size: .; DNA: TGTGCCTGGAGTTTCCTCATGACAGGGAGAGGAGCTTTCTTT; CDR3: CAWSFLMTGRGAFF
J: TRBJ1-3; V: TRBV4-1; D: TRBD1; size: .; DNA: TGCGCCAGCAGCCAAGCAATAATTAGACAGGGTGGAAACACCATATATTTT; CDR3: CASSQAIIRQGGNTIYF
J: TRBJ2-7; V: TRBV6-5; D: .; size: .; DNA: TGTGCCAGCAGTTTAACTAGACATTCCTACGAGCAGTACTTC; CDR3: CASSLTRHSYEQYF
J: TRBJ2-4; V: TRBV19; D: .; size: .; DNA: TGTGCCAGTAGTCGTGAGACAGGAGTGTTACTCGGAAACATTCAGTACTTC; CDR3: CASSRETGVLLGNIQYF
J: TRBJ2-7; V: TRBV30; D: .; size: once; DNA: TGTGCCAGTGCAGGGGCTAAGGTGCAGTACTTC; CDR3: CASAGAKVQYF
J: TRBJ2-7; V: TRBV19; D: TRBD1; size: .; DNA: TGTGCCAGTAGTCCCCTTTATAACGACAGGGCCTACGAGCAGTACTTC; CDR3: CASSPLYNDRAYEQYF
J: TRBJ1-6; V: TRBV4-2; D: .; size: once; DNA: TGTGCCAGCAGCCAAGATGGGAGGGTCAGGGGCGTTTCACCCCTCCACTTT; CDR3: CASSQDGRVRGVSPLHF
J: TRBJ2-3; V: TRBV5-1; D: TRBD1; size: .; DNA: TGCGCCAGCAGCCTCGGGACAGTTGGGGGTCAGGATACGCAGTATTTT; CDR3: CASSLGTVGGQDTQYF
J: TRBJ2-1; V: TRBV7-3; D: .; size: .; DNA: TGTGCCAGCAGCGCCTCCTCGGACACCTACAATGAGCAGTTCTTC; CDR3: CASSASSDTYNEQFF
J: TRBJ2-1; V: TRBV5-6; D: .; size: .; DNA: TGTGCCAGCAGCTTGGGAGGTAGGACCTACAATGAGCAGTTCTTC; CDR3: CASSLGGRTYNEQFF
J: TRBJ1-2; V: TRBV10-3; D: .; size: .; DNA: TGTGCCATCAGTGAGGGGCGCGAAGGATCTTATGGCTACACCTTC; CDR3: CAISEGREGSYGYTF
J: TRBJ1-5; V: TRBV27; D: .; size: .; DNA: TGTGCCAGCAGTTTAGTATGGGGAGGGATACGTAATCAGCCCCAGCATTTT; CDR3: CASSLVWGGIRNQPQHF
J: TRBJ1-6; V: TRBV19; D: TRBD1; size: .; DNA: TGTGCCAGTAGCATCCGCCACCGGGACAGGGCTTCACCCCTCCACTTT; CDR3: CASSIRHRDRASPLHF
J: TRBJ2-5; V: TRBV30; D: TRBD1; size: .; DNA: TGTGCCTGGAGCGGACAGGGTTCAGAGACCCAGTACTTC; CDR3: CAWSGQGSETQYF
J: TRBJ1-6; V: TRBV7-2; D: .; size: .; DNA: TGTGCCAGCAGCACCCTGATACCTACAGGGAATTCACCCCTCCACTTT; CDR3: CASSTLIPTGNSPLHF
J: TRBJ2-3; V: TRBV2; D: .; size: .; DNA: TGTGCCAGCACCACGGGGGATCTCACAGATACGCAGTATTTT; CDR3: CASTTGDLTDTQYF
J: TRBJ2-1; V: TRBV19; D: TRBD2; size: .; DNA: TGTGCCAGTAGTTCCCACCCCGGGGGGGGTAGATTCTTC; CDR3: CASSSHPGGGRFF
J: TRBJ1-2; V: TRBV6-5; D: .; size: .; DNA: TGTGCCAGCAGAGAGACGGGGGGGGGAGTAGGCTACACCTTC; CDR3: CASRETGGGVGYTF
J: TRBJ1-2; V: TRBV30; D: .; size: once; DNA: TGTGCCTGGAGTCTTCGGACATTGGGCTATGGCTACACCTTC; CDR3: CAWSLRTLGYGYTF
J: TRBJ1-2; V: TRBV30; D: .; size: once; DNA: TGTGCCTGGAGTGTAGGAGCCTCCTATGGCTACACCTTC; CDR3: CAWSVGASYGYTF
J: TRBJ2-3; V: TRBV5-5; D: .; size: few; DNA: TGTGCCAGCAGCTGGCCAGATACGCAGTATTTT; CDR3: CASSWPDTQYF
J: TRBJ1-2; V: TRBV18; D: TRBD1; size: .; DNA: TGTGCCAGCTCACCTACGGGACAGGCCTCTAACTATGGCTACACCTTC; CDR3: CASSPTGQASNYGYTF
J: TRBJ1-1; V: TRBV7-9; D: .; size: .; DNA: TGTGCCAGCAGCCAAAGCACCAGACAGGACGAGGCTTTCTTT; CDR3: CASSQSTRQDEAFF
J: TRBJ2-4; V: TRBV4-1; D: TRBD1; size: .; DNA: TGCGCCAGCAGCCCCGTGGACAGGGCGGAAAACATTCAGTACTTC; CDR3: CASSPVDRAENIQYF
J: TRBJ2-1; V: TRBV25-1; D: .; size: .; DNA: TGTGCCAGCAGTGTGTTGAGCGGGCAAGGCAATGAGCAGTTCTTC; CDR3: CASSVLSGQGNEQFF
J: TRBJ1-1; V: TRBV30; D: .; size: .; DNA: TGTGCCTGGAGCAGGCAGTATATCGTGAACACTGAAGCTTTCTTT; CDR3: CAWSRQYIVNTEAFF
J: TRBJ2-1; V: TRBV27; D: .; size: .; DNA: TGTGCCAGCAGTTTCGGGAGCTCCTACAATGAGCAGTTCTTC; CDR3: CASSFGSSYNEQFF
J: TRBJ2-7; V: TRBV5-6; D: .; size: .; DNA: TGTGCCAGCAGCCCGAGGCGGCAGTTCACCTACGAGCAGTACTTC; CDR3: CASSPRRQFTYEQYF
J: TRBJ2-5; V: TRBV5-5; D: .; size: .; DNA: TGTGCCAGCAGCTTGCGACAGAGCATTCAAGAGACCCAGTACTTC; CDR3: CASSLRQSIQETQYF